These T cell receptor beta chains were read from a single sample in a study of blood T cell repertoires in COVID-19. Produced via immunoSEQ multiplex PCR; TCRdb's table is partial and in-frame only. The sample includes approximately 310,000 clones, around 86% seen only once; the top ten take 1%. What was sequenced was peripheral blood. These receptors were collected from a middle-aged man with active or convalescent COVID-19. CDR3s include the opening cysteine and the closing phenylalanine or tryptophan. D genes are given only for firm matches. Some rows have no size entry. The others give once, few or many, or a class for an expanded clone.

v_gene	d_gene	abundance	j_gene	len	CDR3nt	CDR3aa
TRBV11-1	TRBD1	.	TRBJ1-1	15	TGTGCCAGCAGACCAGGACAGGGGATGAACACTGAAGCTTTCTTT	CASRPGQGMNTEAFF
TRBV5-4	.	.	TRBJ1-1	14	TGTGCCAGCAGCAAGGGACACATGAACACTGAAGCTTTCTTT	CASSKGHMNTEAFF
TRBV7-2	TRBD2	.	TRBJ2-7	15	TGTGCCAGCACCTTTCGGGCGGGAGGAACCTACGAGCAGTACTTC	CASTFRAGGTYEQYF
TRBV6-2/TRBV6-3	TRBD2	.	TRBJ2-1	15	TGTGCCAGCAGTTACGCTAGCGGGGGGTACAATGAGCAGTTCTTC	CASSYASGGYNEQFF
TRBV7-2	.	.	TRBJ2-1	14	TGTGCCAGCAGCTTAGCGGCCAGCTACAATGAGCAGTTCTTC	CASSLAASYNEQFF
TRBV4-1	TRBD1	.	TRBJ2-7	15	TGCGCCAGCAGCCCCGGACAGGGGTGGAACTACGAGCAGTACTTC	CASSPGQGWNYEQYF
TRBV2	.	once	TRBJ1-1	13	TGTGCCAGCAGTGAAGCCTATGGTACTGAAGCTTTCTTT	CASSEAYGTEAFF
TRBV28	.	.	TRBJ1-2	13	TGTGCCAGCAGTTTCGCAGGGGTCTATGGCTACACCTTC	CASSFAGVYGYTF
TRBV5-4	TRBD1	.	TRBJ2-5	17	TGTGCCAGCAGCCCACCCGGACAGGAACAGTTAGGAGAGACCCAGTACTTC	CASSPPGQEQLGETQYF
TRBV18	TRBD1	.	TRBJ2-3	15	TGTGCCAGCTCCCCCTCGGACAGGGGAACAGATACGCAGTATTTT	CASSPSDRGTDTQYF
TRBV29-1	TRBD2	.	TRBJ2-2	16	TGCAGCGCGGCGGGACTAGCGGGCGTAAACACCGGGGAGCTGTTTTTT	CSAAGLAGVNTGELFF
TRBV19	.	.	TRBJ2-3	14	TGTGCCAGTAGTATAGGAGGAGCCACAGATACGCAGTATTTT	CASSIGGATDTQYF
TRBV29-1	TRBD1	.	TRBJ1-1	15	TGCAGCGTTGAAGGACAGGGAGGCGGCAACACTGAAGCTTTCTTT	CSVEGQGGGNTEAFF
TRBV28	.	.	TRBJ1-2	12	TGTGCCAGCAGTTTTACAGGGTATGGCTACACCTTC	CASSFTGYGYTF
TRBV2	.	.	TRBJ2-5	12	TGTGCCAGCAGAGGGGGAGGGGAGACCCAGTACTTC	CASRGGGETQYF
TRBV6-1	TRBD2	.	TRBJ2-5	17	TGTGCCAGCAGTGAAATGGGTAGCGGGGAGGGAGCCGAGACCCAGTACTTC	CASSEMGSGEGAETQYF
TRBV7-2	TRBD1	.	TRBJ1-1	14	TGTGCCAGCAGCTACAGGGGCGCCGCGGCTGAAGCTTTCTTT	CASSYRGAAAEAFF
TRBV7-2	.	.	TRBJ2-7	14	TGTGCCAGCAGCTTACTACAGGGAATCCACGAGCAGTACTTC	CASSLLQGIHEQYF
TRBV2	TRBD2	.	TRBJ2-1	15	TGTGCCAGCAGAACCGGGACTAGCGGGAGCAATGAGCAGTTCTTC	CASRTGTSGSNEQFF
TRBV5-5	TRBD1	.	TRBJ2-5	15	TGTGCCAGCAGCCGATTAGGGGGCAGTCAAGAGACCCAGTACTTC	CASSRLGGSQETQYF
TRBV7-9	.	.	TRBJ1-6	15	TGTGCCAGCAGCCCTGGGGGGACGGAGAATTCACCCCTCCACTTT	CASSPGGTENSPLHF
TRBV7-9	.	.	TRBJ2-3	14	TGTGCCAGCAGCTTAAGGCAGGGCACAGATACGCAGTATTTT	CASSLRQGTDTQYF
TRBV6-1	.	.	TRBJ1-2	13	TGTGCCAGCAGTGATCCGGGTCCCTATGGCTACACCTTC	CASSDPGPYGYTF
TRBV14	.	.	TRBJ2-1	16	TGTGCCAGCAGCCAAGATTCGGGGGTTGTCTACAATGAGCAGTTCTTC	CASSQDSGVVYNEQFF
TRBV18	.	.	TRBJ2-1	13	TGTGCCAGCTCACCCGACAGATACAATGAGCAGTTCTTC	CASSPDRYNEQFF
TRBV15	TRBD1	.	TRBJ1-4	17	TGTGCCACCAGCAGAGGGGGGACAGGGGCAACTAATGAAAAACTGTTTTTT	CATSRGGTGATNEKLFF
TRBV3-1/TRBV3-2	.	.	TRBJ1-1	13	TGTGCCAGCAGACTACTGAAGGACACTGAAGCTTTCTTT	CASRLLKDTEAFF
TRBV11-2	TRBD2	.	TRBJ2-1	14	TGTGCCAGCAGTCTCGGACTAGCAAGGAATGAGCAGTTCTTC	CASSLGLARNEQFF
TRBV2	TRBD2	.	TRBJ2-4	15	TGTGCCAGCGGAGTGCAGGCGGGAGGGCCGGACATTCAGTACTTC	CASGVQAGGPDIQYF
TRBV19	TRBD2	.	TRBJ2-2	17	TGTGCCAGTAGTATATCCGGGTTGGGACTAGGGGCCGGGGAGCTGTTTTTT	CASSISGLGLGAGELFF
TRBV4-3	.	.	TRBJ1-3	15	TGCGCCAGCAGCCAAAAGACAGGTACTGGAAACACCATATATTTT	CASSQKTGTGNTIYF
TRBV18	.	few	TRBJ2-1	12	TGTGCCAGCTCAATAGGGACAAATGAGCAGTTCTTC	CASSIGTNEQFF
TRBV2	.	.	TRBJ2-3	12	TGTGCCAGCAGTGAAAGAGCAGATACGCAGTATTTT	CASSERADTQYF
TRBV4-3	.	.	TRBJ2-1	14	TGCGCCAGCAGCAAGCCTCTCTCCTACAATGAGCAGTTCTTC	CASSKPLSYNEQFF
TRBV21-1	.	.	TRBJ1-4	13	TGTGCCAGCAGCACAAGGGACAGTGAAAAACTGTTTTTT	CASSTRDSEKLFF
TRBV6-6	TRBD2	.	TRBJ2-2	16	TGTGCCAGCAGTCTGCGAAGCGGGAGGCTCACCGGGGAGCTGTTTTTT	CASSLRSGRLTGELFF